This TCR beta chain was profiled in a study of vaccination and CD4 T cells after COVID-19. For the study at large: The convalescent group had six males, four females, seven Caucasians, two Asians, one multiracial. Study results and caveats: A nonsignificant rise from approximately 21 to 38 was seen in the median number of SARS-CoV-2-reactive clonotypes. Convalescent patients showed a median 86.3% of reactive clones that were seen only post-vaccination.

A single record per CDR3 protein comes from TCRdb applying MiXCR to the PCR reads. The repertoire holds around 16,000 distinct CDR3 sequences, with 66% as singletons. Only one count was recorded for this clonotype. Its target is unknown. Trimming removed 2 bases at V and 5 bases at J, with 7 bases between. This CDR3 has 12 residues. The source material was CD4+ T cells from blood, sampled after SARS-CoV-2 vaccination. The sequence was collected from a human donor who had recovered from COVID-19. The chain joins TRBV12-3 or TRBV12-4 to TRBJ2-7; D remains unclear. The DNA for the CDR3 is TGTGCCAGCAGTTTAAACACCGACGAGCAGTACTTC. This encodes CASSLNTDEQYF.